Following are 22 T cell receptor beta chains from one sample sequenced in a study of a mutant IDH1 vaccine in newly diagnosed glioma (dated by TCRdb to about 2021). The library relied on the immunoSEQ multiplex PCR assay. What TCRdb holds here is the immuneACCESS table cut down to in-frame rearrangements. Part of the clones is not present; checked against another copy, under half of the missing clones reflect an unresolved V gene, and the others are unexplained. This sample holds over 45,000 clones; about 81% were observed only once. The leading ten clones occupy 7.4% of the sample. The sample's time point label, decoded: week 5, during vaccination. Each vaccine dose was 300 ug of a 20-mer mutant IDH1 peptide in Montanide, given subcutaneously with topical imiquimod. No antigen has been assigned to these receptors. The sequencing used PBMCs, collected from a glioma patient whose treatment included an IDH1 peptide vaccine. The receptors here all came from a woman between 50 and 59 years old with glioma.

This sequence joins TRBV6-5 and TRBJ2-3; 10 bases align to TRBD2. Germline CDR1 reads MNHEY; CDR2 reads SVGAGI. Unmatched junction bases numbered 5, after V lost 6 bases and J lost 2 bases. The CDR3 covers 15 residues. This CDR3 is CASSGLAGVTDTQYF. In nucleotides, the CDR3 is TGTGCCAGCAGCGGGCTAGCGGGGGTCACAGATACGCAGTATTTT.

V gene TRBV30 combines with J gene TRBJ1-2; no clear D gene. Per the germline V gene, CDR1 is GTSNPN and CDR2 is SVGIG (reference sequence). This CDR3 contains 14 residues. V was clipped by 0 bases and J by 6 bases, with 14 bases between them. The CDR3 DNA reads TGTGCCTGGAGTGTAACACCAGGCTGGGATGGCTACACCTTC. Its protein is CAWSVTPGWDGYTF.

The chain carries TRBV6-1 and TRBJ1-1, with 7 bases matching TRBD1. Germline V gene data show CDR1 as MNHNS and CDR2 as SASEGT. V shed 6 bases and J 5 bases; nucleotides not matched to a gene: 6. The CDR3 is 13 amino acids. CDR3 sequence (DNA): TGTGCCAGCAGCACCCGGGACAGTACTGAAGCTTTCTTT. As protein: CASSTRDSTEAFF.

V gene TRBV5-6 combines with J gene TRBJ1-2; TRBD1 matches 7 bases. Germline values: CDR1 SGHDT, CDR2 YYEEEE. This CDR3 region has 16 residues. The V and J ends lost 4 bases and 6 bases, in that order; junction bases with no gene match: 15. DNA of the CDR3: TGTGCCAGCAGCCTTTACCGACAGGGACGAATCGATGGCTACACCTTC. It codes for CASSLYRQGRIDGYTF.

The V and J genes are TRBV27 and TRBJ1-6; 10 nucleotides match TRBD1. Germline-derived CDR1 and CDR2 are MNHEY and SMNVEV (reference sequence). V shed 6 bases, J shed 7 bases, and the junction held 3 bases outside the gene matches. The CDR3 spans 14 residues. The CDR3 region has the DNA TGTGCCAGCAGCTGGGGACAGGGGAATTCACCCCTCCACTTT. This sequence encodes CASSWGQGNSPLHF.

This clone showed up just a few times. Written as DNA, the CDR3 is TGTGCCAGCAGCCGATGGGGTGCTGAAGCTTTCTTT. Translation gives CASSRWGAEAFF. The chain employs TRBV27 and TRBJ1-1; D unclear. V gave up 6 bases and J gave up 6 bases, with 11 bases separating them. In germline, CDR1 is MNHEY, CDR2 SMNVEV (reference sequence). CDR3 size: 12 residues.

The V and J genes are TRBV2 and TRBJ1-2; 8 bases line up with TRBD1. Trimming cost V 6 bases and J 5 bases; bases outside gene matches: 11. The germline V gene encodes CDR1 SNHLY and CDR2 FYNNEI. This CDR3 spans 15 amino acids. Here the CDR3 DNA reads TGTGCCAGCAGGCTTGGACAGGGTATAGAGTATGGCTACACCTTC. Residues: CASRLGQGIEYGYTF. The full variable domain, in which reference TRBV2 and TRBJ1-2 provide the parts outside the CDR3, is EPEVTQTPSHQVTQMGQEVILRCVPISNHLYFYWYRQILGQKVEFLVSFYNNEISEKSEIFDDQFSVERPDGSNFTLKIRSTKLEDSAMYFCASRLGQGIEYGYTFGSGTRLTVV.

V gene TRBV21-1 combines with J gene TRBJ2-6; TRBD1 is the table's D call and was not checked against the DNA. TRBV21-1 is classified as a pseudogene. CDR3 size: 20 residues. The CDR3 here is CASSKALLQGPSSGANVLTF. The CDR3 bases are TGTGCCAGCAGCAAAGCGCTTTTACAGGGGCCTAGCTCTGGGGCCAACGTCCTGACTTTC.

The V gene is TRBV2, the J gene TRBJ2-1; 7 positions agree with TRBD1. The germline V gene has CDR1 SNHLY and CDR2 FYNNEI. This CDR3 comprises 16 residues. V was pared by 2 bases and J by 2 bases, with 6 bases of the junction left unmatched. The CDR3 sequence is CASSERQGRAYNEQFF. The CDR3 DNA follows: TGTGCCAGCAGTGAAAGACAGGGCAGAGCCTACAATGAGCAGTTCTTC.

The V and J genes are TRBV5-1 and TRBJ2-1; 9 positions agree with TRBD1. This CDR3 is 14 amino acids long. CDR1 and CDR2 from the germline V gene are SGHRS and YFSETQ. Trimming at V came to 4 bases and at J to 6 bases, leaving 5 bases not matched to a gene. CDR3 nucleotides: TGCGCCAGCAGCAAGGGACAGGGAAGCAATGAGCAGTTCTTC. This sequence encodes CASSKGQGSNEQFF.

V gene TRBV19 combines with J gene TRBJ1-1, with D uncertain. Germline V gene sequence: CDR1 LNHDA, CDR2 SQIVND (reference sequence). V was pared by 6 bases and J by 4 bases, with 9 bases between. This CDR3 comprises 12 residues. The CDR3 DNA reads as TGTGCCAGTAGAGTCGGCAGCACTGAAGCTTTCTTT. This codes for CASRVGSTEAFF.

This clone was seen only once. The chain links TRBV6-1 to TRBJ1-5, with 8 bases lining up with TRBD1. Germline loops: CDR1 MNHNS, CDR2 SASEGT. The CDR3 consists of 15 residues. J lost 7 bases, V lost 10 bases, and 15 bases had no gene match. This chain's CDR3 is CATESLQGARQPQHF. CDR3 in DNA: TGTGCCACTGAGTCCCTTCAGGGGGCCAGGCAGCCCCAGCATTTT.

CDR3 sequence reads: CASRNRDWDTEAFF. In DNA, the CDR3 is TGTGCCAGCAGAAACAGGGATTGGGACACTGAAGCTTTCTTT. This chain connects TRBV2 to TRBJ1-1; D perhaps matches TRBD1 (6 bases). Germline loops: CDR1 SNHLY, CDR2 FYNNEI. The CDR3 totals 14 residues. Trimming shortened V by 6 bases and J by 3 bases, and 14 bases separated the two germline ends.

The chain employs TRBV5-1 and TRBJ2-7; D is unresolved. In germline, CDR1 is SGHRS, CDR2 YFSETQ. CDR3 length equals 13 residues. V was pared by 4 bases and J by 7 bases, with 15 bases between. The CDR3: CASSPNPREEQYF. The CDR3 bases are TGCGCCAGCAGCCCTAACCCTCGAGAAGAGCAGTACTTC.

V and J are TRBV11-1 and TRBJ2-2, with D possibly TRBD2 on 6 matching bases. Per the germline V gene, CDR1 is SGHAT and CDR2 is FQDESV (reference sequence). This CDR3 is 14 amino acids long. Trimming shortened V by 5 bases and J by 7 bases, and 14 bases separated the two germline ends. The CDR3 protein is CASSPGGGIGELFF. In DNA, the CDR3 is TGTGCCAGCAGCCCCGGGGGTGGTATCGGGGAGCTGTTTTTT. Looking up the rest from reference TRBV11-1 and TRBJ2-2 gives the full variable domain: EAEVAQSPRYKITEKSQAVAFWCDPISGHATLYWYRQILGQGPELLVQFQDESVVDDSQLPKDRFSAERLKGVDSTLKIQPAELGDSAMYLCASSPGGGIGELFFGEGSRLTVL.

The chain links TRBV7-8 to TRBJ2-1; D is tentatively TRBD1 or TRBD2 (6 bases each). Trimming pared 5 bases from V and 0 bases from J, leaving 17 bases between. The CDR3 is 17 amino acids. Germline CDR1 is SGHVS and CDR2 is FQNEAQ. The CDR3 spells CASSPPKGGYSYNEQFF. The CDR3, as DNA: TGTGCCAGCAGCCCACCGAAAGGGGGGTACTCCTACAATGAGCAGTTCTTC.

The CDR3 protein is CASSEGVLVLAGETQYF. CDR3 in DNA: TGTGCCAGCAGTGAAGGAGTCTTGGTCCTAGCCGGTGAGACCCAGTACTTC. The J gene is TRBJ2-5, the V gene TRBV6-1, with TRBD2 as a possible D gene (5 bases). CDR3 length: 17 amino acids. The V end lost 1 base, the J end lost 5 bases, and 20 bases lay between the germline ends. The germline gives CDR1 MNHNS, CDR2 SASEGT.

The chain joins TRBV7-2 to TRBJ2-5; D gene uncertain. Trimming removed 5 bases from V and 4 bases from J, with 8 bases in between. From germline, CDR1 is SGHTA and CDR2 FQGNSA. The CDR3 has 12 amino acids. The CDR3 DNA reads as TGTGCCAGCAGCCTTCTCCGAGAGACCCAGTACTTC. It specifies CASSLLRETQYF.

This clone appeared a single time. The V gene is TRBV30, the J gene TRBJ2-1; D is uncertain. Germline V gives CDR1 GTSNPN, CDR2 SVGIG (reference sequence). This CDR3 is 14 amino acids long. Trimming took off 4 bases at V and 6 bases at J, with 16 bases between the two ends. CDR3 DNA: TGTGCCTGGACCATAGGCGGTTGGCTCAATGAGCAGTTCTTC. It translates to CAWTIGGWLNEQFF.

This clone occurred a few times. The chain has TRBV6-4 and TRBJ2-2; a possible D gene is TRBD2 (5 bases). The CDR3 is made up of 14 amino acids. The V gene lost 6 bases and the J gene lost 3 bases, with 11 bases spanning the gap. Germline V lookup: CDR1 MRHNA, CDR2 SNTAGT. The CDR3 here is CASRLEGHTGELFF. In nucleotides, the CDR3 is TGTGCCAGCAGACTAGAAGGGCACACCGGGGAGCTGTTTTTT.

The chain employs TRBV29-1 and TRBJ2-5, with D hard to call. With 6 bases removed from V and 2 bases from J, the gap between germline ends came to 13 bases. Germline V lookup: CDR1 SQVTM, CDR2 ANQGSEA. The length of the CDR3 is 13 residues. The CDR3 is CSVLGVGQETQYF. As DNA, the CDR3 is TGCAGCGTCCTCGGCGTGGGGCAAGAGACCCAGTACTTC.

This clone was seen more than once but under ten times. V is TRBV11-1 and J is TRBJ1-6; weak D call: TRBD1 (6 bases). Looked up from germline, CDR1 is SGHAT and CDR2 is FQDESV (reference sequence). The CDR3 has 13 residues. Trimming pared 5 bases from V and 8 bases from J, leaving 10 bases between. CDR3 sequence: CASSPGAYSPLHF. As DNA, the CDR3 is TGTGCCAGCAGCCCGGGGGCCTATTCACCCCTCCACTTT. The variable domain in full, completed from reference TRBV11-1 and TRBJ1-6, reads EAEVAQSPRYKITEKSQAVAFWCDPISGHATLYWYRQILGQGPELLVQFQDESVVDDSQLPKDRFSAERLKGVDSTLKIQPAELGDSAMYLCASSPGAYSPLHFGNGTRLTVT.